This record looks at one T cell receptor beta chain sequence and its context. There is no known antigen for this receptor. Qualities for individual bases were not recorded, and no much larger clone is one base off. Using the deep immunoSEQ assay, TCR CDR3 regions were amplified from genomic DNA by multiplex PCR. For each cell subset, the extracted genomic DNA was distributed evenly across all wells of several immunoSEQ 96-well plates, and each plate served as one replicate. Each replicate PCR for sorted subsets received about 210 ng genomic DNA, equal to around 32,000 T cell genomes. Purified libraries were measured with a Qubit 3.0 fluorometer, size-checked on a Bioanalyzer 2100, and measured again with the KAPA Library Quantification kit. Each immunoSEQ 96-well plate was sequenced on its own single-read 150-cycle Illumina NextSeq 550 flow cell. As for the original processing: Because only junctional sequences without quality scores were contained in the immunoSEQ output, filtering matching that applied to full-length reads could not be performed. To assign V/J genes and CDR3, sequences were annotated using PyIR, a Python wrapper for IgBLAST v1.9, with IMGT germline references. Reads with weak V/J assignments (E-value above 1e-6), missing CDR3, stop codons, out-of-frame junctions, or ambiguous translated residues were removed. A V3J clonotype was defined by an identical inferred V gene, J gene, and CDR3 amino acid sequence. To compute the percentage overlap between repertoires, the number of shared unique clonotypes was divided by the size of the smaller repertoire. Three approaches were used to assess repertoire richness: RTK rarefaction, the Chao1 estimator, and Recon v2.1 estimates of unobserved clonotypes. Generation probabilities for all TCRbeta clonotypes obtained by the gDNA method from a few donors were computed using OLGA. Not all clones reach the TCRdb copy of this immuneACCESS table, which keeps in-frame sequences only. Checked studies attribute under half of the gap to unresolved V genes and leave the rest unexplained. From that table come the V and J calls and clone size; the DNA was used to work out D and trimming. A total of about 800,000 clones appear in this sample, about 96% of them only once. About 0.22% of the sample lies in the top ten.

A distance of 5 bases separates the germline ends of V and J, which lose 1 base and 3 bases respectively. Spanning cysteine to phenylalanine, the CDR3 consists of 12 amino acids. The sequence is cut down to CDR3 DNA, 36 bases in frame from base 1. CDR1 and CDR2, looked up from the germline V gene, are SGHDT and YYEEEE. This entry is derived from a study of shared clonotypes between healthy human individuals (dated by TCRdb to between 2020 and 2021). General notes on the study: Three men and two women, aged 18 to 49 years, made up the cohort. For each donor, three plates each were used for CD4 naive and CD4 memory, two plates were used for CD8 naive, and one plate was used for CD8 memory. To estimate repertoire size and how much clonotypes are shared between individuals, the study performed deep sequencing of blood TCR repertoires from a few healthy adults. Different laboratories and diverse techniques were used to prepare libraries and sequence TCR repertoires, to increase sequencing depth and limit assay-specific biases. Leukapheresis yielded between about 0.94 and 8.9 billion PBMCs per donor.

What the research found in general, with its limitations: Higher generation probabilities were observed for clonotypes shared by all four sorted-subset donors than for non-shared clonotypes. The small number of donors limited the genetic and exposure-history diversity represented. Naive subsets generally had larger estimated clonotype richness than memory subsets did. Pairwise subsampling indicated that sequencing depth was expected to affect the degree of clonotype sharing among donors. Sharing across four donors was observed for approximately 4.6% of naive CD4, 3.5% of naive CD8, about 2.3% of memory CD4, and about 0.4% of memory CD8 clonotypes. Rarefaction of sorted-subset datasets indicated incomplete sequencing despite the large sequencing depth. Sampling was restricted to blood, and TCR repertoires in tissue are likely to differ from TCR repertoires in blood.

For the CD8 naive samples, CD45RO-negative cells were positively selected for CCR7, yielding a CD45RA+CCR7+ population from which TemRA cells were excluded. The donors were healthy, HIV-negative adults who had no recently reported acute infections or vaccinations. Only Caucasian adults living in Nashville, Tennessee, USA were represented among the donors. Blood was obtained by leukapheresis, after which PBMCs were separated by Ficoll-Histopaque density gradient centrifugation and cryopreserved in liquid nitrogen vapor phase. Analytical flow cytometry was used to check the purity and quantity of every magnetically sorted T cell population. Genomic DNA was isolated from each sorted fraction and quantified by UV absorbance on a Nanodrop 2000c.

The chain uses TRBV5-6 and TRBJ2-7; a confident D gene designation cannot be given. The sequence derives from a young man in good health. Sequencing was carried out using naive CD8+ T cells sorted from blood. The sample's cell subset or site label is to be understood as: CD45RA+CCR7+. The CDR3 amino acid sequence is: CASSLLHYEQYF. The nucleotide sequence reads as follows: TGTGCCAGCAGCTTGCTCCACTACGAGCAGTACTTC.